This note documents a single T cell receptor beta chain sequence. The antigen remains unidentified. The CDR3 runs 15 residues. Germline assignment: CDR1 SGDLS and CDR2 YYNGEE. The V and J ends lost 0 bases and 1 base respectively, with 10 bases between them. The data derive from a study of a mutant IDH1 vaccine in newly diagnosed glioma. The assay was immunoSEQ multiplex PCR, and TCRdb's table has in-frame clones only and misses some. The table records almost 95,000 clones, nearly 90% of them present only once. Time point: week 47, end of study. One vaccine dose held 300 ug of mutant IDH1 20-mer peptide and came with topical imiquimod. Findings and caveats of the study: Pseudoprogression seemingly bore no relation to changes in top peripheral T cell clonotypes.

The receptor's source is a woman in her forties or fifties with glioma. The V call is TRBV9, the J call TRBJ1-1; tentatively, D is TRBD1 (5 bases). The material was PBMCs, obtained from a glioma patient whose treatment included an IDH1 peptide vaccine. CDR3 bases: TGTGCCAGCAGCGTAGGAACAGGAGCGAACACTGAAGCTTTCTTT. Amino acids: CASSVGTGANTEAFF.